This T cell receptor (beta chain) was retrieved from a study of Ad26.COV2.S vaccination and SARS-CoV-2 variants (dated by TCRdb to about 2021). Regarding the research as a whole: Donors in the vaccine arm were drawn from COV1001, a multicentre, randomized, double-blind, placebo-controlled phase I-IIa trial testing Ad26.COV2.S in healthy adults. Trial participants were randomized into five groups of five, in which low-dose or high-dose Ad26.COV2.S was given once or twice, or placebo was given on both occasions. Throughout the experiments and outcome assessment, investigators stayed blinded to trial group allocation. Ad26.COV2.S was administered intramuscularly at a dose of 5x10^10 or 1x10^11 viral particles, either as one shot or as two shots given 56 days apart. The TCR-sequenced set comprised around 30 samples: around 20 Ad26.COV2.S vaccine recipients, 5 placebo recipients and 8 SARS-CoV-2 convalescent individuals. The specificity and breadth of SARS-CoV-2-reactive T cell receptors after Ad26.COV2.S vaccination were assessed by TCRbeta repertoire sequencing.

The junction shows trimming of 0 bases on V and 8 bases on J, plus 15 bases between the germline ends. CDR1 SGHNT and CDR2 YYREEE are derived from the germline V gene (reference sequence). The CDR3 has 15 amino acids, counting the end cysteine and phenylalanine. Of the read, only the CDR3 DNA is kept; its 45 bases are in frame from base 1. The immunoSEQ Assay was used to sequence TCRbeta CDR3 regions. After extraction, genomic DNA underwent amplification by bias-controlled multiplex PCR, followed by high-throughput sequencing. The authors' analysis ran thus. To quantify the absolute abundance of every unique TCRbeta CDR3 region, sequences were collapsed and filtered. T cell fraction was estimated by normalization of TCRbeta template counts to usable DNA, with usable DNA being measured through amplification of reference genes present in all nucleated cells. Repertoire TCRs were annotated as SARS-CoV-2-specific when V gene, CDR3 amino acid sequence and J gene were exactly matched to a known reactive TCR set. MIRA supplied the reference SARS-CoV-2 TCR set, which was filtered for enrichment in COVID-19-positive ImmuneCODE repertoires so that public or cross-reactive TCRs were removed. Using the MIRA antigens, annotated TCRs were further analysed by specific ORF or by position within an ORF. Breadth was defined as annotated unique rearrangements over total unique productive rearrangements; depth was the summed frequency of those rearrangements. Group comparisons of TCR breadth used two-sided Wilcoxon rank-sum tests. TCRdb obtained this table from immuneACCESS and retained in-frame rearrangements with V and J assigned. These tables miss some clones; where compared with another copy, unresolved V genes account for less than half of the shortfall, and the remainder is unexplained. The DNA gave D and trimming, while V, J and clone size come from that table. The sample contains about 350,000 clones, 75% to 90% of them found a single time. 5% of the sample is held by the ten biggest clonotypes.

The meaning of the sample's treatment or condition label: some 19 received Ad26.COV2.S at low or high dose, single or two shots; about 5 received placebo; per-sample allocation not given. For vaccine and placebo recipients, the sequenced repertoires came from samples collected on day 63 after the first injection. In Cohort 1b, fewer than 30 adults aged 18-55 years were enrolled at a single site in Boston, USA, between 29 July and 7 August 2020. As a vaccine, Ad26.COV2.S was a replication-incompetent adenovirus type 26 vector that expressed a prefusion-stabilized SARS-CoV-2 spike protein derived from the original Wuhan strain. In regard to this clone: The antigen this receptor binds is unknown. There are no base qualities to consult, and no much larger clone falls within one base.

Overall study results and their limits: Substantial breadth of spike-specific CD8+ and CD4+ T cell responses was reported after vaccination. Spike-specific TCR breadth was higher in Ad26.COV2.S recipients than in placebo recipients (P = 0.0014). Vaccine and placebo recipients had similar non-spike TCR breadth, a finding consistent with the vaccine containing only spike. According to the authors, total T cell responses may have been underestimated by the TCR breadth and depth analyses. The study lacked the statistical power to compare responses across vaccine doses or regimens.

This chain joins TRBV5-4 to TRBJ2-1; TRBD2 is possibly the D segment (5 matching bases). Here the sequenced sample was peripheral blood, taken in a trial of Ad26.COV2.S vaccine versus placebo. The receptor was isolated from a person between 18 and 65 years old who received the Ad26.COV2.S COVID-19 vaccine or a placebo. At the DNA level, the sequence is TGTGCCAGCAGCTTGGCCGGGGATCTGGCCGATGAGCAGTTCTTC. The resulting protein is CASSLAGDLADEQFF.